This T cell receptor beta chain was obtained from a study of T cell responses to AZD1222 COVID-19 vaccine. The CDR3 loop spans 11 amino acids. Trimming stripped 3 bases from V and 14 bases from J, with 10 bases between. Germline values: CDR1 LGHDT, CDR2 YNNKEL (reference sequence). Measured with immunoSEQ multiplex PCR; TCRdb has only the in-frame clones, and not every one. The sample includes around 120,000 clones, around 88% of them seen just once. V usage is TRBV3-1 (or the pseudogene TRBV3-2) and J usage is TRBJ1-4; D uncertain. The sample consisted of peripheral blood, taken on day 0 of AZD1222 vaccination. The TCR originated in an adult in good health. CDR3 nucleotides: TGTGCCAGCAGCCACGGGGTTCGGCTGTTTTTT. Protein sequence: CASSHGVRLFF.